Sequencing of this T cell receptor beta chain was carried out in a study of T-cell memory formation after mild COVID-19. Comment on this clonotype: The antigen is unknown.

The ends lost 0 bases at V and 3 bases at J; junction bases unmatched: 6. Per the germline V gene, CDR1 is SGHDT and CDR2 is YYEEEE. The CDR3 totals 15 residues. Findings and limits, study-wide: Still unconfirmed is whether the second-wave clones peaking on day 37 recognized SARS-CoV-2. A balance of CD4 and CD8 characterized clones contracting day 15 to 85, whereas later expanders leaned CD4+. Some SARS-CoV-2-responding clones were already detected in memory before infection.

Constant-segment primers and 5'RACE yielded cDNA libraries for TCR alpha and TCR beta, each carrying sample barcodes and UMIs. Each CDR3 protein gets one entry after TCRdb re-called the 5' RACE reads with MiXCR. Seen here are about 440,000 distinct CDR3 sequences, 20% observed once, and the top ten hold more than 8%. The receptor was isolated from an adult woman who had mild COVID-19 (a few samples of this study predate the infection). Cell type and time point are not known. The V call is TRBV5-6, the J call TRBJ2-7; 7 nucleotides line up with TRBD2. The sample comprised PBMCs or a T cell subset sorted from them (not recorded which). CDR3 sequence: CASSLASGVDYEQYF. CDR3 in DNA: TGTGCCAGCAGCTTGGCTAGCGGAGTCGACTACGAGCAGTACTTC.